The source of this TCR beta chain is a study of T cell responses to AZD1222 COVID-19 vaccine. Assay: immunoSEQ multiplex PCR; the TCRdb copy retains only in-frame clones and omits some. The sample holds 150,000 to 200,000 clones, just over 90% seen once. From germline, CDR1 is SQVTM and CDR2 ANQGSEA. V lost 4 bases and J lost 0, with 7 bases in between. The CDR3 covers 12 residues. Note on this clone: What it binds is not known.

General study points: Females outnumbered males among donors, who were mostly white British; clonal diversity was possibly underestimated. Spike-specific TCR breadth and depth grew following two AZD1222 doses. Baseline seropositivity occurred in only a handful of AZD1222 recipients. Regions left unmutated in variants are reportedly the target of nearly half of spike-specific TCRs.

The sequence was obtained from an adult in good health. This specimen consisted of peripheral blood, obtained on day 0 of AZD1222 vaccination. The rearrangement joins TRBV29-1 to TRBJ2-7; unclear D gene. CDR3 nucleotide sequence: TGCAGCGTTGGAGTCGACTCCTACGAGCAGTACTTC. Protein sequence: CSVGVDSYEQYF.